The 3 T cell receptor beta chains given below trace back to one sample, sequenced in a study of shared clonotypes between healthy human individuals. Assay used: immunoSEQ multiplex PCR; TCRdb lists only in-frame clones, some missing. Here the sample spans around 580,000 clones, nearly 98% being singletons. Naive-designated CD8 cells lacked CD45RO, were positively enriched for CCR7, and omitted terminally differentiated effector memory CD45RA+ cells. The sample consisted of naive CD8+ T cells sorted from blood. These receptors all come from a man aged 25-45 years in good health.

This rearrangement joins TRBV4-3 to TRBJ2-3; D may be TRBD2 (6 bases). Looked up from germline, CDR1 is LGHNA and CDR2 is YSLEER. V was pared by 7 bases and J by 2 bases, with 25 bases between. CDR3 length: 18 amino acids. CDR3 bases: TGCGCCAGCACCCTGTGGAGCGGAGGGATGGGCACCACAGATACGCAGTATTTT. Its translation is CASTLWSGGMGTTDTQYF.

The CDR3 DNA sequence: TGCGCCAGCAGCCATAGGGCCTACAATGAGCAGTTCTTC. This codes for CASSHRAYNEQFF. J is TRBJ2-1 and V is TRBV4-1; no firm D call. Deletions cut 3 bases from V and 2 bases from J, with 5 bases between. Germline-derived CDR1 and CDR2 are MGHRA and YSYEKL. This CDR3 has 13 amino acids.

V gene TRBV15 combines with J gene TRBJ2-1, with TRBD2 matching 13 bases. The CDR3 loop spans 15 amino acids. The J segment lost 6 bases and the V segment lost 5 bases, leaving 4 bases of the junction unmatched. CDR1 LNHNV and CDR2 YYDKDF come from the germline V gene (reference sequence). CDR3 nucleotide sequence: TGTGCCACCAGCCCGGGACTAGCGGGACTCAATGAGCAGTTCTTC. Translation gives CATSPGLAGLNEQFF.